Presented here are 2 T cell receptor beta chains from one specimen sequenced in a study of T-cell reconstitution after alpha-beta-depleted transplantation in children. Unique molecular identifiers were used to barcode this TCRbeta library. TCRdb called the PCR reads again in MiXCR, with one record for every CDR3 protein. Of roughly 500,000 distinct CDR3 sequences in the sample, 8% to 11% are singletons; the top ten hold around 2%. The source material was PBMCs, sampled before TCRalphabeta/CD19-depleted stem cell transplant. The receptor source for this set is a child younger than 10 with inherited bone marrow failure, due to receive a stem cell transplant.

This clonotype was found a few times. V is TRBV11-2 and J is TRBJ2-1, with 10 bases identical to TRBD2. The CDR3 is made up of 12 amino acids. CDR1 SGHAT and CDR2 FQNNGV come from the germline V gene. The V and J ends lost 8 bases and 13 bases, in that order; junction bases with no gene match: 8. The CDR3 protein is CASLQASGSQFF. Written as DNA, the CDR3 is TGTGCCAGCTTACAGGCTAGCGGGAGTCAGTTCTTC.

About this clonotype itself: At one end, the junction sequence differs from germline, possibly due to a read error. CDR3 nucleotide sequence: TGCGCCAGCAGCTACTTAGCGGCGTGGACCTTGGATGAGCAGCTCTTC. It yields the protein CASSYLAAWTLDEQLF. The rearrangement joins TRBV5-1 to TRBJ2-1; TRBD2 is a possible D gene (6 bases). Germline CDR1 is SGHRS and CDR2 is YFSETQ. CDR3 length: 16 residues.